The present T cell receptor (beta chain) was sequenced within a study of low-dose radiotherapy and immunotherapy resistance in tumors. Across the whole study: The fractionation for Cohort 1 was 0.5 Gy per fraction every 2 weeks, totaling 6.5 Gy.

Ipilimumab, nivolumab, aspirin, low-dose cyclophosphamide and low-dose radiotherapy were administered to donors. Advanced solid tumors lacking tumor-infiltrating lymphocytes characterized eligible patients. Primers targeting TRAV and TRBV primed first-strand cDNA, covering alpha and beta chains. TCRs were amplified for roughly 20 PCR cycles with a constant-region primer and V-primer adapter. TCRdb redid the calling of the reads with MiXCR, one entry per CDR3 protein. This table holds roughly 8,000 distinct CDR3 sequences, about 61% found once. There are 14 residues in the CDR3. Trimming left V 6 bases short and J 1 base short, with 13 bases between.

This receptor was obtained from a human donor with advanced metastatic prostate, ovarian, gallbladder or colorectal cancer (not recorded which). This table probably holds off-target reads from a library built for another chain. This chain uses TRBV12-3 or TRBV12-4 with TRBJ2-7; D remains unclear. For the CDR3, the DNA is TGTGCCAGCAGCCTCGGCGCTCGGTCCTACGAGCAGTACTTC. Protein product: CASSLGARSYEQYF.